This T cell receptor beta chain was found in a study of T-cell reconstitution after alpha-beta-depleted transplantation in children. Unique molecular identifiers were used in preparing the TCRbeta library. MiXCR was run by TCRdb on the PCR reads, yielding one entry per CDR3 protein. Of 420,000 or so distinct CDR3 sequences in the sample, 11% were seen once. There are many counts of this clonotype. The sequence was obtained from a human donor who donated a stem cell graft to a child with acute myeloid leukemia. The material sequenced was PBMCs from the stem cell graft donor, taken from the stem cell graft.

CDR3 nucleotides: TGTGCCAGCAGCCTTGACAGGGGGGGGCAGCCCCAGCATTTT. This gives the protein CASSLDRGGQPQHF. The chain links TRBV7-8 to TRBJ1-5, with 9 bases aligning to TRBD1. Germline V gene sequence: CDR1 SGHVS, CDR2 FQNEAQ. Trimming removed 5 bases from V and 7 bases from J; junction bases left unmatched: 6. This CDR3 is built from 14 residues.